The 12 T cell receptor beta chains below were found in one sample sequenced in a study of early T cells in non-severe SARS-CoV-2 infection. TCRdb used MiXCR to reprocess the 5' RACE reads, holding one entry per CDR3 protein. The data hold tens of thousands of distinct CDR3 sequences, with roughly a tenth observed a single time. Sequenced sample: whole blood. The origin of the receptors is an adult who was a healthcare worker with PCR-confirmed SARS-CoV-2 infection or an uninfected control (not recorded which).

J is TRBJ2-5 and V is TRBV29-1, with 8 nucleotides matching TRBD1. The germline CDR1 and CDR2 sequences are SQVTM and ANQGSEA. Losses at the gene ends were 7 bases for V and 4 bases for J; bases not matched to a gene: 5. The CDR3 has 12 residues. This CDR3 is CSGQGARETQYF. The CDR3, as DNA: TGCAGCGGCCAGGGGGCCAGAGAGACCCAGTACTTC.

This clonotype came up a few times. V usage is TRBV6-2 or TRBV6-3 and J usage is TRBJ1-1; D might be TRBD1 (5 bases). Trimming took 5 bases from V and 2 from J, leaving 12 bases between them. The germline V gene has CDR1 MNHEY and CDR2 SVGEGT. The CDR3 runs 14 residues. CDR3: CASSRQRDNTEAFF. The CDR3 DNA follows: TGTGCCAGCAGTCGACAGAGAGATAACACTGAAGCTTTCTTT.

This clonotype was recorded many times. The chain has TRBV9 and TRBJ2-3; D is uncertain. V was cut by 8 bases and J by 2 bases, with 9 bases left in between. Germline values: CDR1 SGDLS, CDR2 YYNGEE. The CDR3 has 12 amino acids. CDR3 in amino acids: CASGPATDTQYF. The CDR3 nucleotides are TGTGCCAGTGGACCCGCCACAGATACGCAGTATTTT.

V usage is TRBV7-2 and J usage is TRBJ1-5, with a weak D call TRBD1 (5 bases). Germline V gene lookup returns CDR1 SGHTA and CDR2 FQGNSA. V lost 4 bases and J lost 1, with 17 bases in between. The CDR3 contains 17 residues. CDR3 coding DNA: TGTGCCAGCAGCTCCTTATTCGGGGGGGGAAGCAATCAGCCCCAGCATTTT. Translated: CASSSLFGGGSNQPQHF.

This clonotype occurred many times. The CDR3 DNA reads as TGTGCCAGCAGCCAAGGGTCTATGGAGGGTACGCAGTATTTT. Its protein is CASSQGSMEGTQYF. This chain joins TRBV4-2 and TRBJ2-3, with D perhaps matching TRBD2 (6 bases). Trimming left V 1 base short and J 8 bases short, with 13 bases between. This CDR3 is 14 amino acids long. Germline loops: CDR1 LGHNA, CDR2 YNFKEQ.

This clonotype was seen at least ten times. The gene calls are TRBV6-6 and TRBJ2-7; 8 bases line up with TRBD2. The CDR3 loop spans 16 amino acids. The germline V gene has CDR1 MNHNY and CDR2 SVGAGI (reference sequence). V dropped 7 bases and J dropped 0; count of bases not matched to a gene: 11. The CDR3 protein is CASIEVSGGPSYEQYF. The CDR3 DNA is TGTGCCAGCATTGAGGTCAGCGGGGGACCCTCCTACGAGCAGTACTTC.

Only a few counts were recorded for this clonotype. The chain links TRBV7-6 to TRBJ2-2; 7 bases are shared with TRBD1. The CDR3 totals 15 residues. Germline V gives CDR1 SGHVS, CDR2 FNYEAQ. The J segment lost 4 bases and the V segment lost 8 bases, leaving 10 bases of the junction unmatched. The CDR3 coding sequence is TGTGCCAGCCGCCTTACAGGGGCCTTCACCGGGGAGCTGTTTTTT. It is translated as CASRLTGAFTGELFF.

The chain is built from TRBV18 and TRBJ2-7; D is perhaps TRBD1 or TRBD2 (5 bases each). V lost 3 bases to trimming and J lost 5 bases, with 8 bases between them. The CDR3 has 12 residues. Looked up from germline, CDR1 is KGHSH and CDR2 is LQKENI. CDR3 sequence: CASSPRDDEQYF. CDR3 sequence (DNA): TGTGCCAGCTCACCGAGGGACGACGAGCAGTACTTC.

The rearrangement uses TRBV11-3 and TRBJ2-5, with D hard to call. Germline V gene lookup returns CDR1 SGHNT and CDR2 YENEEA. The CDR3 is made up of 12 amino acids. V shed 6 bases and J shed 5 bases, with 10 bases lying between them. The CDR3: CASSPTGETQYF. The CDR3 coding sequence is TGTGCCAGCAGTCCCACCGGGGAGACCCAGTACTTC.

The rearrangement links TRBV6-1 to TRBJ2-7; D is perhaps TRBD2 (5 bases). Germline lookup yields CDR1 MNHNS and CDR2 SASEGT. V lost 7 bases and J lost 0, with 19 bases in between. This CDR3 region has 16 residues. The chain's CDR3 is CASTVPGYTSSYEQYF. CDR3 sequence (DNA): TGTGCCAGCACCGTCCCGGGGTACACAAGCTCCTACGAGCAGTACTTC.

The gene calls are TRBV4-3 and TRBJ1-4; a possible D gene is TRBD1 (5 bases). The CDR3 runs 16 residues. Germline V CDR1 and CDR2: LGHNA, YSLEER. Trimming took off 1 base at V and 5 bases at J, with 14 bases between the two ends. In DNA, the CDR3 is TGCGCCAGCAGCCAAGGAACAGGCTTTTTAAATGAAAAACTGTTTTTT. Its protein product is CASSQGTGFLNEKLFF.

In its sample, this clonotype was seen many times. This chain joins TRBV12-3 or TRBV12-4 and TRBJ2-5; D unresolved. Trimming removed 3 bases at V and 3 bases at J, with 5 bases between. This CDR3 has 12 amino acids. This chain's CDR3 is CASSFREETQYF. The CDR3, as DNA: TGTGCCAGCAGTTTTAGGGAAGAGACCCAGTACTTC.